One and the same sample provided the 21 T cell receptor beta chains below, sequenced in a study of blood T cell repertoires in COVID-19. Method: immunoSEQ multiplex PCR; TCRdb's copy keeps in-frame clones and lacks some. The sample lists approximately 530,000 clones, around nine tenths occurring once. Material for sequencing was peripheral blood. Every receptor here comes from a woman in her 50s with COVID-19, enrolled during active disease.

CDR3 amino acids: CASSPARDRAYNEQFF. The CDR3 bases are TGTGCCAGCTCACCGGCGCGGGACAGGGCTTACAATGAGCAGTTCTTC. This chain connects TRBV18 to TRBJ2-1; 9 nucleotides align to TRBD1. Germline CDR1 is KGHSH and CDR2 is LQKENI. Losses at the gene ends were 3 bases for V and 4 bases for J; bases not matched to a gene: 7. The CDR3 is 16 residues long.

Note on this clone: Other DNA sequences in this sample translate to the same CDR3. The chain uses TRBV5-1 and TRBJ1-1, with a possible D match to TRBD1 (5 bases). The CDR3 spans 13 residues. V dropped 0 bases and J dropped 4 bases, with 7 bases sitting between them. CDR1 and CDR2 from the germline V gene are SGHRS and YFSETQ. CDR3 sequence (DNA): TGCGCCAGCAGCTTGGAAGGGGCCACTGAAGCTTTCTTT. It codes for CASSLEGATEAFF.

This clone has only one observation. This CDR3 is CASSPLAGNEQFF. The CDR3 coding sequence is TGTGCCAGTAGTCCACTAGCGGGCAATGAGCAGTTCTTC. This chain joins TRBV19 and TRBJ2-1; TRBD2 matches 9 bases. Germline loops: CDR1 LNHDA, CDR2 SQIVND (reference sequence). There are 13 residues in the CDR3. With V trimmed by 5 bases and J by 6 bases, 2 bases remained unmatched.

This chain joins TRBV10-3 and TRBJ1-5; TRBD1 matches at 7 bases. The CDR3 is 19 residues long. The germline gives CDR1 ENHRY, CDR2 SYGVKD. The J segment lost 3 bases and the V segment lost 0 bases, leaving 14 bases of the junction unmatched. In DNA form, the CDR3 reads TGTGCCATCAGTGAGTCGAGGGGGCAGGGGGAAGGGGTCAATCAGCCCCAGCATTTT. It specifies CAISESRGQGEGVNQPQHF.

This clone has just a few counts. CDR3 in amino acids: CASTDRVNTEAFF. The CDR3 DNA is TGTGCCAGCACAGACAGGGTGAACACTGAAGCTTTCTTT. The chain combines TRBV19 with TRBJ1-1, with 7 nucleotides matching TRBD1. The trim removed 9 bases at V and 0 bases at J, leaving 4 bases unmatched. The germline CDR1 and CDR2 sequences are LNHDA and SQIVND (reference sequence). The CDR3 spans 13 residues.

The chain employs TRBV12-3 or TRBV12-4 and TRBJ2-7; 10 bases are a match to TRBD1. The trim removed 7 bases at V and 3 bases at J, leaving 3 bases unmatched. This CDR3 region has 13 residues. For the CDR3, the DNA is TGTGCCAGCACCGGGACAGGGGTCTACGAGCAGTACTTC. It codes for CASTGTGVYEQYF.

CDR3 protein: CASSRTGGGTEAFF. DNA for the CDR3: TGTGCCAGCAGTCGGACAGGGGGCGGAACTGAAGCTTTCTTT. The chain joins TRBV2 to TRBJ1-1, with 11 bases lining up with TRBD1. The V and J ends lost 5 bases and 5 bases, in that order; junction bases with no gene match: 4. The CDR3 has 14 residues. Germline V gene data show CDR1 as SNHLY and CDR2 as FYNNEI.

This chain uses TRBV24-1 with TRBJ2-7, with a weak D call TRBD2 (6 bases). The CDR3 contains 13 residues. Germline CDR1 and CDR2: KGHDR and SFDVKD. Trimming removed 5 bases from V and 7 bases from J, with 14 bases in between. CDR3 in DNA: TGTGCCACCAGTGGGAGGGCAGGACTTGAGCAGTACTTC. This codes for CATSGRAGLEQYF.

This clone was seen once. This chain connects TRBV5-1 to TRBJ2-1; TRBD2 matches at 7 bases. The junction had 9 bases not matched to a gene; V was cut back by 0 bases and J by 0 bases. The CDR3 is made up of 18 amino acids. The germline V gene has CDR1 SGHRS and CDR2 YFSETQ. Here the CDR3 reads CASSLVERGFSSYNEQFF. The CDR3, as DNA: TGCGCCAGCAGCTTGGTCGAGCGGGGCTTTAGCTCCTACAATGAGCAGTTCTTC.

V is TRBV2 and J is TRBJ2-3; D is unresolved. This CDR3 has 11 amino acids. Germline CDR1 is SNHLY and CDR2 is FYNNEI. V lost 3 bases and J lost 6, with 4 bases in between. The CDR3 loop is CASSESDTQYF. The CDR3 DNA reads TGTGCCAGCAGTGAGAGTGATACGCAGTATTTT.

The chain has TRBV7-9 and TRBJ2-1; 7 nucleotides line up with TRBD1. CDR3 size: 14 residues. Germline values: CDR1 SEHNR, CDR2 FQNEAQ (reference sequence). The V gene end was trimmed by 4 bases and the J gene end by 6 bases; junction bases not matched to a gene: 6. CDR3 amino acids: CASSSGTATNEQFF. CDR3 bases: TGTGCCAGCAGCTCAGGGACAGCCACCAATGAGCAGTTCTTC.

The rearrangement uses TRBV5-5 and TRBJ2-2; 8 nucleotides agree with TRBD1. Losses at the gene ends were 5 bases for V and 3 bases for J; bases not matched to a gene: 9. The CDR3 loop spans 16 amino acids. CDR1 and CDR2 from the germline V gene are SGHKS and YYEKEE (reference sequence). CDR3 region: CASSSQGVYDTGELFF. In DNA form, the CDR3 reads TGTGCCAGCAGTTCACAGGGGGTCTATGACACCGGGGAGCTGTTTTTT. The variable domain in full, completed from reference TRBV5-5 and TRBJ2-2, reads DAGVTQSPTHLIKTRGQQVTLRCSPISGHKSVSWYQQVLGQGPQFIFQYYEKEERGRGNFPDRFSARQFPNYSSELNVNALLLGDSALYLCASSSQGVYDTGELFFGEGSRLTVL.

This sequence joins TRBV6-6 and TRBJ1-2, with D tentatively TRBD1 (5 bases). Trimming stripped 0 bases from V and 3 bases from J, with 8 bases between. Germline assignment: CDR1 MNHNY and CDR2 SVGAGI (reference sequence). This CDR3 contains 14 residues. CDR3 sequence reads: CASSYSGQYYGYTF. The CDR3 nucleotides read TGTGCCAGCAGTTACTCCGGACAATACTATGGCTACACCTTC.

This chain links TRBV7-2 with TRBJ1-2; D is unresolved. Looked up from germline, CDR1 is SGHTA and CDR2 is FQGNSA. The CDR3 has 15 residues. The V gene lost 5 bases and the J gene lost 4 bases, with 17 bases spanning the gap. CDR3 in DNA: TGTGCCAGCAGCCCCTCGCGAGGTGAATCCTATGGCTACACCTTC. It codes for CASSPSRGESYGYTF.

This chain connects TRBV5-6 to TRBJ2-7; 7 nucleotides agree with TRBD2. Germline V gene data show CDR1 as SGHDT and CDR2 as YYEEEE. V shed 3 bases, J shed 6 bases, and the junction held 9 bases outside the gene matches. The CDR3 runs 14 residues. The DNA of the CDR3 is TGTGCCAGCAGCTGGGGGGGTCGGAATCGCGAGCAGTACTTC. This gives the protein CASSWGGRNREQYF.

The J gene is TRBJ2-7, the V gene TRBV7-9; 7 bases match TRBD1. Germline V CDR1 and CDR2: SEHNR, FQNEAQ (reference sequence). The CDR3 is 13 amino acids. V lost 9 bases to trimming and J lost 6 bases; unmatched junction nucleotides: 11. CDR3 loop: CASGDSLRSEQYF. The CDR3 DNA reads as TGTGCCAGTGGGGACAGCTTACGATCCGAGCAGTACTTC.

J is TRBJ2-3 and V is TRBV2; weak D call: TRBD1 (6 bases). The germline gives CDR1 SNHLY, CDR2 FYNNEI. The V end was cut by 3 bases, the J end by 6 bases, with 13 bases between. This CDR3 region has 14 residues. The CDR3 sequence: CASSDSGGKDTQYF. As DNA, the CDR3 is TGTGCCAGCAGTGATAGTGGGGGCAAGGATACGCAGTATTTT. Variable domain in full (rest from reference TRBV2 and TRBJ2-3): EPEVTQTPSHQVTQMGQEVILRCVPISNHLYFYWYRQILGQKVEFLVSFYNNEISEKSEIFDDQFSVERPDGSNFTLKIRSTKLEDSAMYFCASSDSGGKDTQYFGPGTRLTVL.

This clone has more than one count but fewer than ten. The J gene is TRBJ1-4, the V gene TRBV30; D is uncertain. The germline CDR1 and CDR2 sequences are GTSNPN and SVGIG (reference sequence). The CDR3 runs 12 residues. V lost 4 bases, J lost 8 bases, and 11 bases lay in between. The CDR3 nucleotides read TGTGCCTGGAACTTCCGAGGGGAAAAACTGTTTTTT. Amino acid sequence: CAWNFRGEKLFF.

V gene TRBV7-9 combines with J gene TRBJ1-5; tentative D call: TRBD1 (6 bases). CDR1 and CDR2 (germline): SEHNR, FQNEAQ (reference sequence). The V and J ends lost 1 base and 6 bases respectively, with 10 bases between them. The CDR3 consists of 14 residues. The CDR3 nucleotides are TGTGCCAGCAGCTTAGGGGGGCTCAGTCAGCCCCAGCATTTT. Protein: CASSLGGLSQPQHF.

The V and J genes are TRBV3-1 (or the pseudogene TRBV3-2) and TRBJ2-1; a possible D gene is TRBD2 (5 bases). Trimming shortened V by 6 bases and J by 7 bases, and 10 bases separated the two germline ends. There are 12 residues in the CDR3. Germline V gives CDR1 LGHDT, CDR2 YNNKEL (reference sequence). The CDR3 nucleotides read TGTGCCAGCAGACTCGGGGTTAATGAGCAGTTCTTC. This encodes CASRLGVNEQFF.

The chain has TRBV2 and TRBJ1-2, with D possibly being TRBD1 (6 bases). The CDR3 totals 18 residues. Germline CDR1 and CDR2: SNHLY and FYNNEI. The V end lost 0 bases, the J end lost 4 bases, and 21 bases lay between the germline ends. The CDR3 DNA follows: TGTGCCAGCAGTGAAGCACGACCCCTGGCAGGGGCTGCCTATGGCTACACCTTC. Its protein product is CASSEARPLAGAAYGYTF.